This passage covers 17 T cell receptor beta chains from one sample sequenced in a study of T cell responses to AZD1222 COVID-19 vaccine. TCRdb keeps only in-frame clones here, not all; method: immunoSEQ multiplex PCR. The table shows about 110,000 clones, with about nine tenths occurring only once. This specimen was peripheral blood, taken on day 0 of AZD1222 vaccination. The receptor source for this set is an adult in good health.

Regarding this clone: Distinct nucleotide sequences in the sample also encode this CDR3. V usage is TRBV28 and J usage is TRBJ2-7; no reliable D call. CDR3 length: 11 residues. From germline, CDR1 is MDHEN and CDR2 SYDVKM. Trimming shortened V by 5 bases and J by 7 bases, and 9 bases separated the two germline ends. This chain's CDR3 is CASSPLREQYF. As DNA, the CDR3 is TGTGCCAGCAGTCCTCTGCGGGAGCAGTACTTC.

The J gene is TRBJ1-5, the V gene TRBV20-1; 7 bases line up with TRBD1. The CDR3 loop spans 16 amino acids. CDR1 and CDR2 (germline): DFQATT, SNEGSKA (reference sequence). V lost 3 bases and J lost 0; bases outside the gene matches: 8. CDR3 coding DNA: TGCAGTGCTAGTCAGGGACAGACCTTTAGCAATCAGCCCCAGCATTTT. Its translation: CSASQGQTFSNQPQHF.

The chain couples TRBV3-1 (or the pseudogene TRBV3-2) to TRBJ1-1; D gene unclear. Germline V gene data show CDR1 as LGHDT and CDR2 as YNNKEL (reference sequence). The CDR3 has 15 residues. The ends were cut back, 1 base at V and 4 bases at J, with 13 bases in the middle. CDR3: CASSQGSTRGTEAFF. CDR3 bases: TGTGCCAGCAGCCAAGGGAGTACACGGGGCACTGAAGCTTTCTTT.

This chain joins TRBV4-1 and TRBJ1-3, with TRBD1 identical over 7 bases. The CDR3 extends over 19 amino acids. Germline V gene sequence: CDR1 MGHRA, CDR2 YSYEKL. Unmatched junction bases numbered 16, after V lost 1 base and J lost 4 bases. The CDR3 region is CASSQGLTGTIGNGNTIYF. In DNA form, the CDR3 reads TGCGCCAGCAGCCAAGGTCTGACAGGGACTATTGGTAACGGAAACACCATATATTTT.

This clone was seen once. The V and J genes are TRBV7-8 and TRBJ2-7, with D unresolved. The CDR3 runs to 14 residues. The V gene lost 1 base and the J gene lost 0 bases, with 7 bases spanning the gap. Germline V CDR1 and CDR2: SGHVS, FQNEAQ. The DNA of the CDR3 is TGTGCCAGCAGCTTAGTAAGCGCCTCCTACGAGCAGTACTTC. Translated, it gives CASSLVSASYEQYF.

The chain carries TRBV12-1 and TRBJ1-1. TRBV12-1 is a known pseudogene. The CDR3 has 10 residues. This chain's CDR3 is CASSGAEAFF. DNA for the CDR3: TGTGCCAGCAGCGGGGCTGAAGCTTTCTTT.

A remark on this clone: The junction departs from the called germline gene at one end, perhaps through a read error. The chain couples TRBV7-7 to TRBJ1-5; a weak D match, TRBD1 (6 bases). The CDR3 spans 16 residues. Germline V gene lookup returns CDR1 SSHAT and CDR2 FNYEAQ (reference sequence). This chain's CDR3 is CASSLQDSLSNQPQHF. The CDR3 coding sequence is TGTGCTAGCAGCCTCCAGGACAGTTTGAGCAATCAGCCCCAGCATTTT.

The chain carries TRBV7-8 and TRBJ1-1, with D unresolved. V lost 10 bases, J lost 1 base, and 7 bases lay in between. The CDR3 has 11 amino acids. Germline assignment: CDR1 SGHVS and CDR2 FQNEAQ. The CDR3 reads CAIKQNTEAFF. The CDR3 bases are TGTGCCATAAAGCAGAACACTGAAGCTTTCTTT.

The V gene is TRBV5-6, the J gene TRBJ1-3; D is unresolved. CDR3 size: 15 residues. Germline V gene data show CDR1 as SGHDT and CDR2 as YYEEEE. V was cut by 5 bases and J by 0 bases, with 12 bases left in between. CDR3 residues: CASSTRFHSGNTIYF. CDR3 DNA sequence: TGTGCCAGCAGTACCAGGTTCCACTCTGGAAACACCATATATTTT.

The chain employs TRBV9 and TRBJ2-6, with D possibly matching TRBD1 (5 bases). V was clipped by 4 bases and J by 1 base, with 12 bases between them. The CDR3 runs to 16 residues. Per the germline V gene, CDR1 is SGDLS and CDR2 is YYNGEE. The CDR3 DNA reads as TGTGCCAGCAGCCAGGGCTCGGGTTCTGGGGCCAACGTCCTGACTTTC. Residues: CASSQGSGSGANVLTF.

The chain joins TRBV2 to TRBJ2-5; D possibly corresponds to TRBD2 (5 bases). The CDR3 has 14 residues. The germline CDR1 and CDR2 sequences are SNHLY and FYNNEI. Trimming removed 10 bases from V and 1 base from J, with 16 bases in between. The CDR3 DNA reads TGTGCCACCCTTCGGACTTCCCTCCAAGAGACCCAGTACTTC. Encoded protein: CATLRTSLQETQYF.

The chain employs TRBV4-1 and TRBJ1-3; D gene unclear. Germline loops: CDR1 MGHRA, CDR2 YSYEKL. The length of the CDR3 is 15 residues. The V end lost 7 bases, the J end lost 0 bases, and 13 bases lay between the germline ends. CDR3 nucleotides: TGCGCCAGCACTGAAGGGTACCCCTCTGGAAACACCATATATTTT. Amino acid sequence: CASTEGYPSGNTIYF.

J is TRBJ2-7 and V is TRBV10-1; D gene unclear. This CDR3 is 14 amino acids long. Germline V gene lookup returns CDR1 WNHNN and CDR2 SYGVQD (reference sequence). The ends were cut back, 6 bases at V and 6 bases at J, with 18 bases in the middle. CDR3 loop: CASSKWTEDGEQYF. The CDR3 DNA reads as TGCGCCAGCAGCAAATGGACCGAAGACGGCGAGCAGTACTTC.

The chain uses TRBV28 and TRBJ1-2, with D uncertain. In germline, CDR1 is MDHEN, CDR2 SYDVKM. This CDR3 region has 13 residues. V shed 3 bases and J shed 3 bases, with 8 bases lying between them. DNA of the CDR3: TGTGCCAGCAGTTTCCAACCCGACTATGGCTACACCTTC. This encodes CASSFQPDYGYTF.

This sequence joins TRBV30 and TRBJ2-5; D remains unclear. The V gene's germline CDR1 is GTSNPN and CDR2 SVGIG (reference sequence). V lost 0 bases, J lost 5 bases, and 4 bases lay in between. The CDR3 consists of 11 residues. CDR3 protein: CAWSVRETQYF. The CDR3 nucleotides are TGTGCCTGGAGTGTACGGGAGACCCAGTACTTC.

The chain uses TRBV11-3 and TRBJ1-2; 7 positions agree with TRBD1. The CDR3 is made up of 13 amino acids. V was pared by 4 bases and J by 7 bases, with 6 bases of the junction left unmatched. In germline, CDR1 is SGHNT, CDR2 YENEEA. The CDR3 sequence: CASSSTGVGGYTF. DNA of the CDR3: TGTGCCAGCAGCTCCACAGGGGTCGGTGGCTACACCTTC.

The J gene is TRBJ1-2, the V gene TRBV4-1; TRBD1 might be the D (5 bases). CDR3 length: 15 amino acids. Germline values: CDR1 MGHRA, CDR2 YSYEKL. The V end was cut by 6 bases, the J end by 1 base, with 15 bases between. DNA for the CDR3: TGCGCCAGCAGAAGTCCCGGGACGGTTAACTATGGCTACACCTTC. It specifies CASRSPGTVNYGYTF.